This T cell receptor (beta chain) appears in the sequencing data of a study of control samples from healthy donors and cancer patients. This table comes from immunoSEQ multiplex PCR, and its TCRdb copy is limited to in-frame clones, with some not included. The sample includes 200,000 to 250,000 clones, around 94% of them seen just once. V dropped 0 bases and J dropped 8; count of bases not matched to a gene: 5. This CDR3 is 14 amino acids long. The germline gives CDR1 LGHDT, CDR2 YNNKEL (reference sequence). As concerns this clone: This sample also contains other DNA sequences that code for the same CDR3.

The clonotype comes from a man aged 50 or older in good health. The rearrangement joins TRBV3-1 (or the pseudogene TRBV3-2) to TRBJ1-2; 8 bases agree with TRBD1. The sequenced material came from blood. The CDR3 DNA sequence: TGTGCCAGCAGCCAAGACGGACAGGGCGGCGGCTACACCTTC. Translation: CASSQDGQGGGYTF.